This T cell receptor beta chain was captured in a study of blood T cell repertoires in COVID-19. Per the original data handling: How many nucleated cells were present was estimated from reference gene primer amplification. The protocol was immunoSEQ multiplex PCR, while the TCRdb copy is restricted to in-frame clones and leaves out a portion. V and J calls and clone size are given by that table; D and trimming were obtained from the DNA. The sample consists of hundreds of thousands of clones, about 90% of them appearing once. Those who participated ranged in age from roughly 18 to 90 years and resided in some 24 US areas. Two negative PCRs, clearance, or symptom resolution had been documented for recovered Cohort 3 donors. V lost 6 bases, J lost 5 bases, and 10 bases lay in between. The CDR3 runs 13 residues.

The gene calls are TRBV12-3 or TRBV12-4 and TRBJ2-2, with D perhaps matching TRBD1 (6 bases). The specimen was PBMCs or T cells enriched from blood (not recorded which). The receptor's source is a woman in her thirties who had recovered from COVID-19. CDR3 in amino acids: CASRRTGTGELFF. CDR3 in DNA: TGTGCCAGCAGGCGCACAGGGACCGGGGAGCTGTTTTTT.